The 2 T cell receptor beta chains presented below share a single source sample, sequenced in a study of shared clonotypes between healthy human individuals. The repertoire was sequenced with immunoSEQ multiplex PCR; TCRdb's copy has only in-frame clones and lacks some. Of 1.5 million to 2.5 million clones listed, roughly 94% are singletons. Naive CD8 cells, CD45RO-negative and positively selected for CCR7, excluded terminally differentiated effector memory CD45RA+ cells. Sequencing was carried out using naive CD8+ T cells sorted from blood. All receptors derive from a man aged 18 to 29 in good health.

CDR3 in amino acids: CASSNSGYEQYF. The DNA for the CDR3 is TGTGCCAGCAGCAACTCCGGGTACGAGCAGTACTTC. This chain joins TRBV27 and TRBJ2-7; D is undetermined. CDR1 and CDR2 from the germline V gene are MNHEY and SMNVEV (reference sequence). The CDR3 has 12 residues. Deletions cut 6 bases from V and 4 bases from J, with 10 bases between.

The CDR3 region is CASSPQDEQYF. Written as DNA, the CDR3 is TGTGCCAGCAGTCCTCAGGACGAGCAGTACTTC. The V and J genes are TRBV6-1 and TRBJ2-7; no reliable D call. V was pared by 5 bases and J by 5 bases, with 7 bases between. Germline V gene lookup returns CDR1 MNHNS and CDR2 SASEGT. This CDR3 spans 11 amino acids.